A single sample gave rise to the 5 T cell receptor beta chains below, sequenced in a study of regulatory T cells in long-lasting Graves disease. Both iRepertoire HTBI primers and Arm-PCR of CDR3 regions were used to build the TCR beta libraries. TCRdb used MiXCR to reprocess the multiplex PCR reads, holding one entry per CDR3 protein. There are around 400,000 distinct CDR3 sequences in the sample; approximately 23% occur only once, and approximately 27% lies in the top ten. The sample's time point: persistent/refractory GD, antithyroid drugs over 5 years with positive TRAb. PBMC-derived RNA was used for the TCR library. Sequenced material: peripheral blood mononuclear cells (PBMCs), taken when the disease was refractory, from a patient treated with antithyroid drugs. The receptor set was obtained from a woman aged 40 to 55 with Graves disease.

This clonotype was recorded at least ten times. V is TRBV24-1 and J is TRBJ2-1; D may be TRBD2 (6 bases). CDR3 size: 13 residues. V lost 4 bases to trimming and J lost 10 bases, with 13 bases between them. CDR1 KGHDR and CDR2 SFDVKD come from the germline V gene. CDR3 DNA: TGTGCCACCAGTGACACGACTAGACCCGAGCAGTTCTTC. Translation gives CATSDTTRPEQFF.

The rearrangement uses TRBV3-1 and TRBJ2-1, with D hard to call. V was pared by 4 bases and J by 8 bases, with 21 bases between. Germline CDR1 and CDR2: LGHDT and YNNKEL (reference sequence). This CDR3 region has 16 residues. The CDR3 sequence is CASSRVAPSPLHEQFF. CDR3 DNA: TGTGCCAGCAGCCGAGTAGCCCCGAGCCCCCTCCATGAGCAGTTCTTC.

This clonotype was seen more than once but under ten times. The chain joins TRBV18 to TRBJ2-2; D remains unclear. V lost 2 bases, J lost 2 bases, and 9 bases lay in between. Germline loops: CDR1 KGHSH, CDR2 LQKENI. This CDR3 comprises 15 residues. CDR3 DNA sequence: TGTGCCAGCTCACCAGAGACACCTAACACCGGGGAGCTGTTTTTT. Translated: CASSPETPNTGELFF.

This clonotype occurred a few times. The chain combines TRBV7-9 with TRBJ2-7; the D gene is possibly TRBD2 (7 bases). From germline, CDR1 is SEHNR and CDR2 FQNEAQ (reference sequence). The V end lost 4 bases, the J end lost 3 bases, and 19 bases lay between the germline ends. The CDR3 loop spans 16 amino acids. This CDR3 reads CASSSKGGLANYEQYF. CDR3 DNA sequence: TGTGCCAGCAGCTCGAAGGGGGGGCTAGCGAACTACGAGCAGTACTTC.

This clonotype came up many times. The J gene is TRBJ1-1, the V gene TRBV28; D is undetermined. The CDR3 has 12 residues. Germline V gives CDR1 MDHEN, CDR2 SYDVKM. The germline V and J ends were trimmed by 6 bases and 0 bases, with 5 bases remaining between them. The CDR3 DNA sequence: TGTGCCAGCAGGGGGTTGAACACTGAAGCTTTCTTT. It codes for CASRGLNTEAFF. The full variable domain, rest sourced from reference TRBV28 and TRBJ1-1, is DVKVTQSSRYLVKRTGEKVFLECVQDMDHENMFWYRQDPGLGLRLIYFSYDVKMKEKGDIPEGYSVSREKKERFSLILESASTNQTSMYLCASRGLNTEAFFGQGTRLTVV.